The rows below give T cell receptor beta chains drawn from one sample of a study of blood T cell repertoires in COVID-19. The method was immunoSEQ multiplex PCR; TCRdb's version includes in-frame clones alone and lacks a portion of them. The sample records around 270,000 clones, approximately 86% being singletons. Sequencing used peripheral blood. These receptor sequences come from a woman aged 55-69 years with COVID-19, enrolled during active disease. The CDR3 runs from the conserved cysteine through the conserved F or W. The order of the fields is D gene, V gene, clone size, J gene, CDR3 protein, CDR3 DNA. A D gene is named only where the DNA matches it firmly. Size tells how often a clone was seen (once, few, many) or the class of an expanded clone, and some rows leave it out.

-	TRBV5-1	-	TRBJ2-7	CASSSDLLYEQYF	TGCGCCAGCAGCTCGGACTTACTTTACGAGCAGTACTTC
-	TRBV19	-	TRBJ1-6	CASTRTAKESPLHF	TGTGCCAGTACTCGGACAGCTAAGGAATCACCCCTCCACTTT
-	TRBV14	once	TRBJ1-4	CASSQVTQVDNEKLFF	TGTGCCAGCAGCCAAGTTACTCAGGTTGACAATGAAAAACTGTTTTTT
TRBD1	TRBV6-5	-	TRBJ1-2	CASSRDRGLRYTF	TGTGCCAGCAGCCGGGACAGGGGGTTGCGCTACACCTTC
-	TRBV19	many	TRBJ1-1	CASSRRETEAFF	TGTGCCAGTAGTAGACGGGAGACTGAAGCTTTCTTT
-	TRBV28	-	TRBJ1-5	CASIPPGGGNQPQHF	TGTGCCAGCATTCCCCCGGGTGGAGGCAATCAGCCCCAGCATTTT
TRBD2	TRBV5-4	-	TRBJ2-1	CASSLGLAGNNEQFF	TGTGCCAGCAGCTTGGGGCTAGCGGGGAACAATGAGCAGTTCTTC
TRBD1	TRBV3-1/TRBV3-2	-	TRBJ1-1	CASSQDQGAGGTEAFF	TGTGCCAGCAGCCAAGATCAGGGGGCAGGGGGCACTGAAGCTTTCTTT
-	TRBV19	-	TRBJ1-2	CASQGLYGYTF	TGTGCCAGCCAGGGGCTTTATGGCTACACCTTC
TRBD1	TRBV19	once	TRBJ2-7	CASSIRQGPYEQYF	TGTGCCAGTAGTATCAGACAGGGCCCCTACGAGCAGTACTTC
-	TRBV7-2	few	TRBJ1-4	CASSLVTGSEKLFF	TGTGCCAGCAGCTTAGTCACAGGGTCCGAAAAACTGTTTTTT
-	TRBV27	-	TRBJ2-7	CASSLSGTFPSEQYF	TGTGCCAGCAGTTTATCCGGGACATTTCCCTCCGAGCAGTACTTC
-	TRBV9	-	TRBJ2-2	CASRTAQGGELFF	TGTGCCAGCAGGACGGCCCAGGGCGGGGAGCTGTTTTTT
TRBD1	TRBV7-8	-	TRBJ1-2	CASSLGQKAYGYTF	TGTGCCAGCAGCCTGGGACAGAAAGCTTATGGCTACACCTTC
TRBD1	TRBV4-2	-	TRBJ1-4	CASSQVTGATNEKLFF	TGTGCCAGCAGCCAAGTGACAGGGGCGACTAATGAAAAACTGTTTTTT
-	TRBV6-5	-	TRBJ1-1	CASSYGFGTAGTEAFF	TGTGCCAGCAGTTACGGCTTCGGAACAGCGGGCACTGAAGCTTTCTTT
-	TRBV14	-	TRBJ1-1	CASSPHWRTPEAFF	TGTGCCAGCAGCCCCCACTGGAGGACCCCTGAAGCTTTCTTT
-	TRBV19	once	TRBJ1-2	CASSTGDYGYTF	TGTGCCAGTAGTACGGGGGACTATGGCTACACCTTC
TRBD1	TRBV5-5	-	TRBJ1-1	CASRRDRANTEAFF	TGTGCCAGCAGGAGGGACAGGGCGAACACTGAAGCTTTCTTT
TRBD2	TRBV28	-	TRBJ2-7	CASSWGGGQYF	TGTGCCAGCAGTTGGGGGGGTGGACAGTACTTC
-	TRBV7-8	-	TRBJ1-3	CASSLGAQHSGNTIYF	TGTGCCAGCAGCTTAGGGGCCCAACACTCCGGAAACACCATATATTTT
-	TRBV18	-	TRBJ2-1	CASSPTPGIYNEQFF	TGTGCCAGCTCTCCGACCCCAGGGATCTACAATGAGCAGTTCTTC
-	TRBV29-1	-	TRBJ2-5	CSAGGGGEETQYF	TGCAGCGCCGGAGGTGGCGGGGAAGAGACCCAGTACTTC
-	TRBV28	-	TRBJ2-3	CASSLPRDSTDTQYF	TGTGCCAGCAGTTTACCCAGGGACTCCACAGATACGCAGTATTTT
-	TRBV6-2/TRBV6-3	-	TRBJ1-5	CASSYGWSSNQPQHF	TGTGCCAGCAGTTATGGGTGGAGTAGCAATCAGCCCCAGCATTTT
-	TRBV28	-	TRBJ1-5	CASRRDLGQPQHF	TGTGCCAGCAGACGGGACTTGGGGCAGCCCCAGCATTTT
TRBD2	TRBV19	few	TRBJ2-1	CASSPRLAGGWNEQFF	TGTGCCAGTAGTCCGCGACTAGCGGGAGGGTGGAATGAGCAGTTCTTC
TRBD1	TRBV19	-	TRBJ2-6	CASSPQGGGANVLTF	TGTGCCAGTAGCCCACAGGGGGGCGGGGCCAACGTCCTGACTTTC
-	TRBV7-2	-	TRBJ2-5	CASSLSNGETQYF	TGTGCCAGCAGCTTATCTAATGGAGAGACCCAGTACTTC
-	TRBV19	-	TRBJ1-1	CASSTLDTRVTEAFF	TGTGCCAGTAGTACCCTCGACACGAGGGTCACTGAAGCTTTCTTT
-	TRBV6-1	-	TRBJ1-3	CASSLQGSGNTIYF	TGTGCCAGCAGCTTGCAGGGGTCTGGAAACACCATATATTTT
-	TRBV15	-	TRBJ2-1	CATSRDLVNEQFF	TGTGCCACCAGCAGAGATCTAGTGAATGAGCAGTTCTTC
-	TRBV28	-	TRBJ1-5	CACRRGGMGSQPQHF	TGTGCCTGCCGTAGGGGTGGTATGGGATCTCAGCCCCAGCATTTT
-	TRBV10-3	-	TRBJ1-6	CAISSAGDNSPLHF	TGTGCCATCAGTTCTGCAGGCGACAATTCACCCCTCCACTTT
-	TRBV27	once	TRBJ1-1	CASSRKEYTEAFF	TGTGCCAGCAGCAGAAAGGAGTACACTGAAGCTTTCTTT
TRBD1	TRBV7-3	-	TRBJ1-3	CASSQTGGLLGGNTIYF	TGTGCCAGCAGCCAGACAGGGGGCTTGTTGGGAGGAAACACCATATATTTT
-	TRBV7-2	-	TRBJ1-1	CASSLVAMNTEAFF	TGTGCCAGCAGCTTAGTGGCCATGAACACTGAAGCTTTCTTT
TRBD2	TRBV9	-	TRBJ2-1	CASSVIAGSYNEQFF	TGTGCCAGCAGCGTAATAGCGGGGTCCTACAATGAGCAGTTCTTC
TRBD1	TRBV6-2/TRBV6-3	-	TRBJ1-2	CASSLPGTAYGYTF	TGTGCCAGCAGCCTGCCCGGGACAGCCTATGGCTACACCTTC
-	TRBV7-9	-	TRBJ1-3	CASSLPLGDFSGNTIYF	TGTGCCAGCAGCCTACCACTGGGGGACTTCTCTGGAAACACCATATATTTT
TRBD1	TRBV19	-	TRBJ1-5	CASRGQNQPQHF	TGTGCCAGTAGGGGACAGAATCAGCCCCAGCATTTT